The following is a TCR beta chain sequence with its context. No antigen is known for it. The sample originates from a study of a mutant IDH1 vaccine in newly diagnosed glioma. With 1 base clipped from V and 6 bases from J, the junction kept 9 bases outside the gene matches. CDR3 length: 16 residues. Germline V gene lookup returns CDR1 MGHRA and CDR2 YSYEKL. Regarding time point: week 5, during vaccination. Vaccine doses each comprised 300 ug of mutant IDH1 20-mer peptide, with topical imiquimod. Each of the donors came in with new WHO grade 3 or 4 astrocytomas that were IDH1-mutant and ATRX-lost. This table comes from immunoSEQ multiplex PCR, and its TCRdb copy is limited to in-frame clones, with some not included. The sample lists roughly 30,000 clones, about 86% occurring once.

This TCR came from a young man with glioma. The chain combines TRBV4-1 with TRBJ2-3; 8 nucleotides match TRBD2. The sequences come from PBMCs, collected from a glioma patient whose treatment included an IDH1 peptide vaccine. As DNA, the CDR3 is TGCGCCAGCAGCCAAGTCGCCCAGCGGGGGCTCGATACGCAGTATTTT. Protein product: CASSQVAQRGLDTQYF.